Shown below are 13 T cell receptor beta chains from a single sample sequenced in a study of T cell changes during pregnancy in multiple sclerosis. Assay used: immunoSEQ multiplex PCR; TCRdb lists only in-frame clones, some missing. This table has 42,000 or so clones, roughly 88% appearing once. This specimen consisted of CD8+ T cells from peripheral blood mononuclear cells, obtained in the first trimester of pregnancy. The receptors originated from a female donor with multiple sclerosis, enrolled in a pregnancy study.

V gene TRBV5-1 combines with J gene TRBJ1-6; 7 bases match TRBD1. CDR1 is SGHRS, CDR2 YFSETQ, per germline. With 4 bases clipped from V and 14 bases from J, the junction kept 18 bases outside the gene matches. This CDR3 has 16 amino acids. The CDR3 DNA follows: TGCGCCAGCAGCCCCTGGGGGGACAGCATGGTAGTATCCCTCCACTTT. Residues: CASSPWGDSMVVSLHF.

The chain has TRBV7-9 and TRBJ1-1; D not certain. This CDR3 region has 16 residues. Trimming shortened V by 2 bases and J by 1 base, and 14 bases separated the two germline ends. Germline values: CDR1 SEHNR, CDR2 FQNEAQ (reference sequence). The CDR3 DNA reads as TGTGCCAGCAGCTTATCTCCGCGGGAACCGAACACTGAAGCTTTCTTT. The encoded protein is CASSLSPREPNTEAFF.

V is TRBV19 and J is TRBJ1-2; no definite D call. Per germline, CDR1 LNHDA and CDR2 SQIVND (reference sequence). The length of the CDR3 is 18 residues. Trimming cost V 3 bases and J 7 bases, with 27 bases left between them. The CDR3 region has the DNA TGTGCCAGTAGTATCCCCAGTTCTCGCGTGCGGGCGGCCTCTGGCTACACCTTC. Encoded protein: CASSIPSSRVRAASGYTF.

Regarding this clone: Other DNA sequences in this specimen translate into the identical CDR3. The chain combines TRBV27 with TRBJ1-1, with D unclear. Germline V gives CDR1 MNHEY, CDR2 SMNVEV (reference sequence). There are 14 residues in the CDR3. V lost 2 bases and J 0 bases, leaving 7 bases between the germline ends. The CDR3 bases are TGTGCCAGCAGTTTAGCGGGGATGAACACTGAAGCTTTCTTT. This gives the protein CASSLAGMNTEAFF.

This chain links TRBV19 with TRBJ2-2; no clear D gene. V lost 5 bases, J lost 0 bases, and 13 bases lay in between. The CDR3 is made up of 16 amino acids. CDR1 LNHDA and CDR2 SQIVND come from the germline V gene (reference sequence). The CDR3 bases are TGTGCCAGTAGTGTCATGGGCCCCCCGAACACCGGGGAGCTGTTTTTT. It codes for CASSVMGPPNTGELFF.

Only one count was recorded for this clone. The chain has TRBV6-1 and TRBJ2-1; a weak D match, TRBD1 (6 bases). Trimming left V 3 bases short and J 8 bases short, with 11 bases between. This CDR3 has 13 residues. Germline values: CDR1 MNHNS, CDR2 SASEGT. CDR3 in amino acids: CASSEAGGDEQFF. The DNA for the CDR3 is TGTGCCAGCAGTGAGGCTGGGGGCGATGAGCAGTTCTTC.

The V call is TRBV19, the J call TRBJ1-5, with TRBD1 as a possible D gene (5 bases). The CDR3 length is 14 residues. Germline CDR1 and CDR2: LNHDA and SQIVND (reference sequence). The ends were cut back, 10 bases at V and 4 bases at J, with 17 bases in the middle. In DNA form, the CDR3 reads TGTGCCACGAATTCAGGGAGGACAAATCAGCCCCAGCATTTT. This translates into CATNSGRTNQPQHF.

CDR3 DNA: TGCGCCAGCAGCCCGGGACTAGCGGGGGACAAAGAGACCCAGTACTTC. Its protein is CASSPGLAGDKETQYF. The rearrangement joins TRBV4-1 to TRBJ2-5; 14 bases are shared with TRBD2. The J segment lost 3 bases and the V segment lost 4 bases, leaving 4 bases of the junction unmatched. Germline V lookup: CDR1 MGHRA, CDR2 YSYEKL. The CDR3 spans 16 residues.

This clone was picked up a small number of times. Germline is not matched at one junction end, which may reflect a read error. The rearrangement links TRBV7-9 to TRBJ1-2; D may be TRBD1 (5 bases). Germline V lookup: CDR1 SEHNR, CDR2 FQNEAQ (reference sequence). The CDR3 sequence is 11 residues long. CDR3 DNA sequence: TGTGCCAGCAGCCATAGGGACCCGGGGGCCTTC. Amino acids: CASSHRDPGAF.

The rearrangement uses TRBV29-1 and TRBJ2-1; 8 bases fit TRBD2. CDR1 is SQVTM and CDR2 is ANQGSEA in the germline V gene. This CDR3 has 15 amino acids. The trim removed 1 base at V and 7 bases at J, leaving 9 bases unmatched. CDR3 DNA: TGCAGCGTTGAAGCCGGGGGGGGCCGGTTAAATGAGCAGTTCTTC. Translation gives CSVEAGGGRLNEQFF.

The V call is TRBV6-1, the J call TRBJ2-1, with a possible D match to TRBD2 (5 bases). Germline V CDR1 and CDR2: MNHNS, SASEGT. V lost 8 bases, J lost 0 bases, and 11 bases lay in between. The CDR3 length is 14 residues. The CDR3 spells CASGLLTSYNEQFF. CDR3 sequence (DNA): TGTGCCAGCGGACTTTTGACCTCCTACAATGAGCAGTTCTTC.

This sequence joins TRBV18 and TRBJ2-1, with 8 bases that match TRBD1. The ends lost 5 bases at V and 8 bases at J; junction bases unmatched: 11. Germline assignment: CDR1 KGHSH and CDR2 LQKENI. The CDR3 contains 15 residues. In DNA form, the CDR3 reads TGTGCCAGCTCAGCGTCCAGGACAGGGCTAGATGAGCAGTTCTTC. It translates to CASSASRTGLDEQFF.

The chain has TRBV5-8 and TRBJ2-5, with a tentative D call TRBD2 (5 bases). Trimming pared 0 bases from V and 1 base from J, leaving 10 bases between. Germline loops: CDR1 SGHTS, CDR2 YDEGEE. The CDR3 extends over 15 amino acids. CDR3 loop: CASSLGQGSQETQYF. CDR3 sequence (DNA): TGTGCCAGCAGCTTGGGACAAGGGAGCCAAGAGACCCAGTACTTC. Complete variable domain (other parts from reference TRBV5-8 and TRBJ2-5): EAGVTQSPTHLIKTRGQQATLRCSPISGHTSVYWYQQALGLGLQFLLWYDEGEERNRGNFPPRFSGRQFPNYSSELNVNALELEDSALYLCASSLGQGSQETQYFGPGTRLLVL.